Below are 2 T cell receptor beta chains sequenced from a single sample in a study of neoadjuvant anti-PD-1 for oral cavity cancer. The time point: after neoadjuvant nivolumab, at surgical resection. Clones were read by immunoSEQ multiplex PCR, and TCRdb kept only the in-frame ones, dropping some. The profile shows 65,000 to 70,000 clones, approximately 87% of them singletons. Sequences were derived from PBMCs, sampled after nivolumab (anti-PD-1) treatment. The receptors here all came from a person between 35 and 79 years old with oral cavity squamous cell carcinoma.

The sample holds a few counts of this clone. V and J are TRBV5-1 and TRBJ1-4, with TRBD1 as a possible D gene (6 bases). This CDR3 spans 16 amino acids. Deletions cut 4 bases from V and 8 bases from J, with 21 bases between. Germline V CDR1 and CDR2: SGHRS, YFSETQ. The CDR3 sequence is CASSQFFSRGGEKLFF. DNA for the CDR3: TGCGCCAGCAGCCAGTTCTTTTCGAGAGGGGGGGAAAAACTGTTTTTT.

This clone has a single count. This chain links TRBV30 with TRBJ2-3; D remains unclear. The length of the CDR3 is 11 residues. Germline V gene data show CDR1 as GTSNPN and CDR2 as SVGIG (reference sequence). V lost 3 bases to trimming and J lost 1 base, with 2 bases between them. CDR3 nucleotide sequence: TGTGCCTGGAGCCGCACAGATACGCAGTATTTT. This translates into CAWSRTDTQYF.